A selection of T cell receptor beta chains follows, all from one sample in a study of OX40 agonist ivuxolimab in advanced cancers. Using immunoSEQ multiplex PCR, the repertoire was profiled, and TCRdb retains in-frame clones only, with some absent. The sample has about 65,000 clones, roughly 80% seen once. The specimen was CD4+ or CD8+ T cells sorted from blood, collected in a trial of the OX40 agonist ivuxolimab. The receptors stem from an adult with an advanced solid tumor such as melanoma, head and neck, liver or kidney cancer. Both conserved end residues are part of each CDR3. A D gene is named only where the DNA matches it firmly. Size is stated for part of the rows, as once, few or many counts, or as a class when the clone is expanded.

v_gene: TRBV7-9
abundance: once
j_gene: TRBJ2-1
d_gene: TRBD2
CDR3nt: TGTGCCAGCAGCCACTACCGGGGGGACTACAATGAGCAGTTCTTC
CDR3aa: CASSHYRGDYNEQFF

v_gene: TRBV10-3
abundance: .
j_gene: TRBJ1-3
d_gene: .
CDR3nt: TGTGCCATCAGTGAGTCGACGTCGGGGGCGGGAAACACCATATATTTT
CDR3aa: CAISESTSGAGNTIYF

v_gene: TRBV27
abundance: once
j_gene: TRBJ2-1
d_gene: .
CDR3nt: TGTGCCAGCAGTCCTCGATCGTACGACTCCTACAATGAGCAGTTCTTC
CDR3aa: CASSPRSYDSYNEQFF

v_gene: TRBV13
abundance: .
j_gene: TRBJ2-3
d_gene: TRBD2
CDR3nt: TGTGCCAGCAGCTACCAGCGGGAGGCGAGGACAGATACGCAGTATTTT
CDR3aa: CASSYQREARTDTQYF

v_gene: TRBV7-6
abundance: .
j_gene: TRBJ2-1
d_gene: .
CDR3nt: TGTGCCAGCAGCTTAGTAGCGGTCTCCTACAATGAGCAGTTCTTC
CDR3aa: CASSLVAVSYNEQFF

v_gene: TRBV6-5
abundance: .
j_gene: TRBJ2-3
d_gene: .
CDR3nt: TGTGCCAGCTCGTCTAGTCCCTCCTTCACAGATACGCAGTATTTT
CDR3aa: CASSSSPSFTDTQYF

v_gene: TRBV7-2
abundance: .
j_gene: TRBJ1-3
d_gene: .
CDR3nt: TGTGCCAGCAGCTTTACACCCGGACAGCCCGGAAACACCATATATTTT
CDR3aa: CASSFTPGQPGNTIYF

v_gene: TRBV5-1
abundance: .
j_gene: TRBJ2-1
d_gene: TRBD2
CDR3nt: TGCGCCAGCAGCTTGGAGCCGGGACTAGCGGGAGGGGTCGATGAGCAGTTCTTC
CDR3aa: CASSLEPGLAGGVDEQFF

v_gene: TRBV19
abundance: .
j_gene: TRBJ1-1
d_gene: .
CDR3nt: TGTGCCAGTAGCTCCAGGGCTAGAGACACTGAAGCTTTCTTT
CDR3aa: CASSSRARDTEAFF

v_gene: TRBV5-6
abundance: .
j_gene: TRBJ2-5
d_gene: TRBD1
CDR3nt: TGTGCCAGCAGGTCTCAGGGGGCCTCTGAGACCCAGTACTTC
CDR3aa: CASRSQGASETQYF

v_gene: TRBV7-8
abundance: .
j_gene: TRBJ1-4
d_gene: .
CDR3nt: TGTGCCAGCAGCTACCTGCGACTAACTAATGAAAAACTGTTTTTT
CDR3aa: CASSYLRLTNEKLFF

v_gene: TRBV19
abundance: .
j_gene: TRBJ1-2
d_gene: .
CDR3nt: TGTGCCAGTAGTATAGATGGGGCAAACTATGGCTACACCTTC
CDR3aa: CASSIDGANYGYTF

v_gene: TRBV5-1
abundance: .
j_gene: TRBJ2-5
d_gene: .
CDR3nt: TGCGCCAGCAGCTTGGGAGGAGGGAGCCAAGAGACCCAGTACTTC
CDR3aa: CASSLGGGSQETQYF

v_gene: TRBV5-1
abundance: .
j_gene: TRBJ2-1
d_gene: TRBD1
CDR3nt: TGCGCCAGCAGCTTGCAAGGACAGGGTGGCGATGAGCAGTTCTTC
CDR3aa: CASSLQGQGGDEQFF

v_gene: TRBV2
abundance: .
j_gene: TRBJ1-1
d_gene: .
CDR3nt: TGTGCCAGCAGTGAAGGGTGGAGCTATAAAGCTTTCTTT
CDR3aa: CASSEGWSYKAFF

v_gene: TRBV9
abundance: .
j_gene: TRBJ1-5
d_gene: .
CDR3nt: TGTGCCAGCAGCCAAGGGGGGGACGGGCCCCAGCATTTT
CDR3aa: CASSQGGDGPQHF

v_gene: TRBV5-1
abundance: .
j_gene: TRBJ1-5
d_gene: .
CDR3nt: TGCGCCAGCAGCTTGGTCTCTGGGAGTCAGCCCCAGCATTTT
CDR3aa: CASSLVSGSQPQHF

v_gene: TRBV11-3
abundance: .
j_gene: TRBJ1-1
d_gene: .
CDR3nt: TGTGCCAGCACGGTGGGGAACACTGAAGCTTTCTTT
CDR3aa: CASTVGNTEAFF

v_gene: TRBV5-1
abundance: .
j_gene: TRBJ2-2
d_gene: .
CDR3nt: TGCGCCAGCAGCTTGGTACCAGGGAACACCGGGGAGCTGTTTTTT
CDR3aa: CASSLVPGNTGELFF

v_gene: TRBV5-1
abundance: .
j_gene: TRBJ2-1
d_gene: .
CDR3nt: TGCGCCAGCAGCTTGGTAGCGGCCCGCGAGCAGTTCTTC
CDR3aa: CASSLVAAREQFF